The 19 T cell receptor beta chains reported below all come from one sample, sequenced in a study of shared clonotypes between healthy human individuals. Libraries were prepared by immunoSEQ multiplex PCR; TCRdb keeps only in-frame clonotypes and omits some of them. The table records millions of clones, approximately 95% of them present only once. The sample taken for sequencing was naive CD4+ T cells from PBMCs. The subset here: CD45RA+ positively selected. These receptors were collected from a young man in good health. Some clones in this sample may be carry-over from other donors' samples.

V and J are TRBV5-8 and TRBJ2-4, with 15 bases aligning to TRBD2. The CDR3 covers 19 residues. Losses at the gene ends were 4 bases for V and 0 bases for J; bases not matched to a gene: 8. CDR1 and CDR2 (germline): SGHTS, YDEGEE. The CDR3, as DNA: TGTGCCAGCAGCCCCGAAGGACTAGCGGGAGGGCGAGCCAAAAACATTCAGTACTTC. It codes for CASSPEGLAGGRAKNIQYF.

The CDR3 nucleotides read TGTGCCAGCAGCCCCGGGGGGCGTGGTGCCTCCTACGAGCAGTACTTC. Its translation is CASSPGGRGASYEQYF. This chain links TRBV9 with TRBJ2-7, with D maybe TRBD2 (7 bases). Germline loops: CDR1 SGDLS, CDR2 YYNGEE. Trimming pared 4 bases from V and 0 bases from J, leaving 17 bases between. The CDR3 covers 16 residues.

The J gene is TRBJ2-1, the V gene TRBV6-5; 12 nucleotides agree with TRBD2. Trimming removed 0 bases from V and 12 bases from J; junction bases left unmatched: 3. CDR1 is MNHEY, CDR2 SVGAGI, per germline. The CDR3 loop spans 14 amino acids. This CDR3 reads CASSYSTSGRGQFF. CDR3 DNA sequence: TGTGCCAGCAGTTACTCGACTAGCGGGAGAGGGCAGTTCTTC.

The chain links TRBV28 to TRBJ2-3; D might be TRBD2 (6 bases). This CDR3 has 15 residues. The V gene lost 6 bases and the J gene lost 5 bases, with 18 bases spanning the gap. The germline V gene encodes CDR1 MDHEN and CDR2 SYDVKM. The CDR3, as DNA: TGTGCCAGCAGGAGGGGAGGTACGGTTGGAGATACGCAGTATTTT. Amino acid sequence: CASRRGGTVGDTQYF.

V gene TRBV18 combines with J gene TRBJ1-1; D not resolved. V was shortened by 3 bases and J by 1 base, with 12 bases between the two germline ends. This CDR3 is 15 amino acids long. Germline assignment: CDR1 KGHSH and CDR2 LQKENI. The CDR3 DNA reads TGTGCCAGCTCACCCGCGTCCCAAGGGAACACTGAAGCTTTCTTT. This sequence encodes CASSPASQGNTEAFF.

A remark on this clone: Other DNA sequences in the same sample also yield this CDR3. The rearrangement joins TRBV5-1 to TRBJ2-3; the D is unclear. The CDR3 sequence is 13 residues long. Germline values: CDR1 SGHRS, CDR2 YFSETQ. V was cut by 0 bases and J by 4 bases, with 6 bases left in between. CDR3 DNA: TGCGCCAGCAGCTTGGTCCCCTCAGATACGCAGTATTTT. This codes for CASSLVPSDTQYF.

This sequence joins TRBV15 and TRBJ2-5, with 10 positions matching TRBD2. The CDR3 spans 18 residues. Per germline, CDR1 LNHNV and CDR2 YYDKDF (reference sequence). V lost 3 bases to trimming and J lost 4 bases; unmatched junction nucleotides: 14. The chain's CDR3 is CATSSGRWSSGSRETQYF. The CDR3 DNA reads TGTGCCACCAGCAGTGGTAGGTGGTCTAGCGGGAGTAGAGAGACCCAGTACTTC.

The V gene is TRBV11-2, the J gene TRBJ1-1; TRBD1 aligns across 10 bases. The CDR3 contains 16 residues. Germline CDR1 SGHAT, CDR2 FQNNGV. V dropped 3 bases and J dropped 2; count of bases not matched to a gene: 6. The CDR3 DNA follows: TGTGCCAGCAGCTTCGTCGGGACAGGGGAAAACACTGAAGCTTTCTTT. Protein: CASSFVGTGENTEAFF. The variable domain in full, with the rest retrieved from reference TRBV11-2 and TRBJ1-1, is EAGVAQSPRYKIIEKRQSVAFWCNPISGHATLYWYQQILGQGPKLLIQFQNNGVVDDSQLPKDRFSAERLKGVDSTLKIQPAKLEDSAVYLCASSFVGTGENTEAFFGQGTRLTVV.

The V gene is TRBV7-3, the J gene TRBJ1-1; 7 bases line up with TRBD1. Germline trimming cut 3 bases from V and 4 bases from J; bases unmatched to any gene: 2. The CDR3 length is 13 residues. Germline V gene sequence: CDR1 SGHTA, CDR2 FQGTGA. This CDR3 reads CASSFRQGTEAFF. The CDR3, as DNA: TGTGCCAGCAGCTTTAGACAGGGCACTGAAGCTTTCTTT.

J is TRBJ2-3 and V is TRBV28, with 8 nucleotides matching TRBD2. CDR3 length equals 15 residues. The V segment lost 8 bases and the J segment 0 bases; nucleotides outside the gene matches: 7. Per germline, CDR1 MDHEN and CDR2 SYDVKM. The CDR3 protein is CASSGAGASTDTQYF. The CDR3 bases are TGTGCCAGCTCGGGAGCGGGGGCAAGCACAGATACGCAGTATTTT.

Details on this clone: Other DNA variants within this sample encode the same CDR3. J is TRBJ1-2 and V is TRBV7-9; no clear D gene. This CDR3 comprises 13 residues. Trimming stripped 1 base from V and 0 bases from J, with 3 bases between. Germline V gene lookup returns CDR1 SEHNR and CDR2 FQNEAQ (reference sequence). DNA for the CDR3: TGTGCCAGCAGCTTAGATTCTAACTATGGCTACACCTTC. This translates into CASSLDSNYGYTF. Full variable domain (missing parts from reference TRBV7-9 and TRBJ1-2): DTGVSQNPRHKITKRGQNVTFRCDPISEHNRLYWYRQTLGQGPEFLTYFQNEAQLEKSRLLSDRFSAERPKGSFSTLEIQRTEQGDSAMYLCASSLDSNYGYTFGSGTRLTVV.

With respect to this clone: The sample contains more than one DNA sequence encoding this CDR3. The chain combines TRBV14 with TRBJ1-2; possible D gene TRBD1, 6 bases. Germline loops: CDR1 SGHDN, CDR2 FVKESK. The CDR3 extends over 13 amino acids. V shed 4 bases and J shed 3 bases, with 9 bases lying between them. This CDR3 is CASSPDSYYGYTF. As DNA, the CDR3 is TGTGCCAGCAGCCCGGACAGCTACTATGGCTACACCTTC.

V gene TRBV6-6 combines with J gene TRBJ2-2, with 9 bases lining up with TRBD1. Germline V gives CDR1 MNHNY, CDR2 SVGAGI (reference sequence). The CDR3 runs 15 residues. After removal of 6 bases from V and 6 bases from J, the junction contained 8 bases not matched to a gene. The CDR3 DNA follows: TGTGCCAGCAGCACGGGACAGGGATCGGCCGGGGAGCTGTTTTTT. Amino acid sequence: CASSTGQGSAGELFF.

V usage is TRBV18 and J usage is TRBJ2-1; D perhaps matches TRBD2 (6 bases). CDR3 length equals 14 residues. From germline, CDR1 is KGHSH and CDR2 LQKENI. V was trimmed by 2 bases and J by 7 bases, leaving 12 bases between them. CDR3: CASSPGRLVNEQFF. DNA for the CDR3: TGTGCCAGCTCACCAGGGAGACTAGTAAATGAGCAGTTCTTC. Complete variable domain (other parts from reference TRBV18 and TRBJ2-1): NAGVMQNPRHLVRRRGQEARLRCSPMKGHSHVYWYRQLPEEGLKFMVYLQKENIIDESGMPKERFSAEFPKEGPSILRIQQVVRGDSAAYFCASSPGRLVNEQFFGPGTRLTVL.

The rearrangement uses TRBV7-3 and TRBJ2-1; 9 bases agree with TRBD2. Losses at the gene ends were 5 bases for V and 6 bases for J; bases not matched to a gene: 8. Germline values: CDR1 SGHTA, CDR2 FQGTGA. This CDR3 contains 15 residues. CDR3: CASSRLAGIINEQFF. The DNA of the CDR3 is TGTGCCAGCAGCCGTCTAGCGGGAATCATCAATGAGCAGTTCTTC.

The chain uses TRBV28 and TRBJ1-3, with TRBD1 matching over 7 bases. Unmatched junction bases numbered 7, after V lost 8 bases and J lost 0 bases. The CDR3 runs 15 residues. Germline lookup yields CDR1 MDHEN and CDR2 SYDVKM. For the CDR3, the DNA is TGTGCCAGCGGAGAGACAGGGCTCTCTGGAAACACCATATATTTT. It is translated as CASGETGLSGNTIYF.

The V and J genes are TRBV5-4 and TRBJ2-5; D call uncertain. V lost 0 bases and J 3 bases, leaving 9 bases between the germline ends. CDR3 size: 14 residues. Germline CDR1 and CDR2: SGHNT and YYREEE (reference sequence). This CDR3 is CASSLDAWKETQYF. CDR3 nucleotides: TGTGCCAGCAGCTTGGACGCCTGGAAAGAGACCCAGTACTTC.

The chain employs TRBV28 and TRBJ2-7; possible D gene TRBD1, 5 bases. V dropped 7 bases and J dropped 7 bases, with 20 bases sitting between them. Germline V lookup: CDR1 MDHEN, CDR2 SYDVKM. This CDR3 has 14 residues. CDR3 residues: CASTEGHRLWEQYF. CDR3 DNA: TGTGCCAGCACCGAAGGACACCGCCTCTGGGAGCAGTACTTC.

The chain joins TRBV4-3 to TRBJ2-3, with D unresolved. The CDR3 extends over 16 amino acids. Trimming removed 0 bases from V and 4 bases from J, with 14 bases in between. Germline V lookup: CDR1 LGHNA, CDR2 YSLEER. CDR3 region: CASSQERRTLADTQYF. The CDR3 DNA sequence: TGCGCCAGCAGCCAAGAAAGACGGACCCTGGCAGATACGCAGTATTTT.